This is a list of T cell receptor beta chains from one sample in a study of regulatory T cells in long-lasting Graves disease. TCRdb itself ran the multiplex PCR reads through MiXCR, one entry per CDR3 protein. The table has 350,000 to 450,000 distinct CDR3 sequences, over 12% seen once. This same sample was also taken into another study, of T cells in Graves' hyperthyroidism and ophthalmopathy.

The material sequenced was peripheral blood mononuclear cells (PBMCs), taken at new diagnosis, from a patient treated with antithyroid drugs. The origin of the receptors is a woman aged 40 to 50 with Graves disease. The CDR3 runs from the conserved cysteine through the conserved F or W. The D gene is left open where the match is weak. Clone sizes are given selectively: once, few, many, or a class where the clone is expanded.

TRBJ2-1 | few | TRBV7-9 | 17 | TRBD2 | CASSPPLGLAGDNEQFF | TGTGCCAGCAGCCCCCCCCTGGGACTAGCGGGAGACAATGAGCAGTTCTTC
TRBJ2-3 | - | TRBV10-2 | 15 | - | CASSAGTRGADTQYF | TGCGCCAGCAGTGCCGGGACTCGAGGGGCAGATACGCAGTATTTT
TRBJ1-4 | many | TRBV28 | 14 | - | CASSSHEPNEKLFF | TGTGCCAGCAGTTCCCATGAGCCTAATGAAAAACTGTTTTTT
TRBJ2-3 | many | TRBV7-2 | 19 | TRBD2 | CASSSRLTSGRSLTGTQYF | TGTGCCAGCAGCAGCAGACTTACTAGCGGGAGGTCTCTAACTGGTACGCAGTATTTT
TRBJ2-5 | many | TRBV12-3/TRBV12-4 | 13 | - | CASSSRASGTQYF | TGTGCCAGCAGTTCTCGAGCCTCGGGGACCCAGTACTTC
TRBJ2-3 | - | TRBV6-2/TRBV6-3 | 20 | - | CASSYSNRLRVAGRGDTQYF | TGTGCCAGCAGTTACTCGAACCGTTTGAGAGTTGCGGGAAGGGGAGATACGCAGTATTTT
TRBJ2-6 | - | TRBV30 | 15 | - | CAWRRGTSGANVLTF | TGTGCCTGGAGAAGGGGGACCTCTGGGGCCAACGTCCTGACTTTC
TRBJ2-5 | many | TRBV10-3 | 16 | TRBD2 | CAISEPGSGSGETQYF | TGTGCCATCAGTGAGCCTGGAAGCGGGAGTGGCGAGACCCAGTACTTC
TRBJ2-7 | few | TRBV7-3 | 14 | - | CASSPKQGFDEQYF | TGTGCCAGCAGCCCCAAACAGGGTTTCGACGAGCAGTACTTC
TRBJ2-7 | many | TRBV7-2 | 11 | - | CASSQYYEQYF | TGTGCCAGCAGCCAGTACTACGAGCAGTACTTC
TRBJ2-1 | - | TRBV4-1 | 14 | - | CASSQDAGLGEQFF | TGCGCCAGCAGCCAAGATGCAGGGTTGGGGGAGCAGTTCTTC
TRBJ2-1 | many | TRBV7-2 | 15 | - | CASSSNRVLGNEQFF | TGTGCCAGCAGCTCAAACAGAGTACTAGGCAATGAGCAGTTCTTC
TRBJ1-2 | many | TRBV27 | 14 | - | CASSLGSGADGYTF | TGTGCCAGCAGTTTAGGGTCAGGGGCGGATGGCTACACCTTC
TRBJ2-1 | - | TRBV5-6 | 15 | - | CASSPSGTPLHEQFF | TGTGCCAGCAGCCCGTCCGGGACTCCCTTGCATGAGCAGTTCTTC
TRBJ2-3 | many | TRBV27 | 15 | - | CASSPDWSRTDTQYF | TGTGCCAGCTCTCCCGACTGGTCTCGCACAGATACGCAGTATTTT
TRBJ2-6 | - | TRBV30 | 18 | - | CAWSVRPGKSSGANVLTF | TGTGCCTGGAGTGTACGCCCGGGGAAGAGCTCTGGGGCCAACGTCCTGACTTTC
TRBJ2-1 | many | TRBV11-3 | 19 | TRBD2 | CASSPPTSGIKSSYNEQFF | TGTGCCAGCAGCCCCCCGACTAGCGGGATTAAGAGCTCCTACAATGAGCAGTTCTTC
TRBJ2-3 | - | TRBV27 | 15 | - | CASSLARASTDTQYF | TGTGCCAGCAGTTTAGCCCGGGCTAGCACAGATACGCAGTATTTT
TRBJ2-7 | - | TRBV11-3 | 16 | TRBD1 | CASSSSRTGEIYEQYF | TGTGCCAGCAGCTCCTCCCGGACAGGGGAGATCTACGAGCAGTACTTC